This T cell receptor beta chain is from a study of T cells expressing NK-cell markers. On the study more broadly: The TCR beta repertoires originated in sorted CD3+CD56+NKG2C+, CD3+CD56+NKG2C- and CD3+CD56-NKG2C+ T cells. Whole-study results and caveats: Of CD8+ T cells, roughly 1.0-7.5% belonged to dominant NKG2C+ clonotypes in 5 to 7 donors. A few donors likewise had their CD3+CD56-NKG2C+ fraction led by these clonotypes. The study left the HCMV specificity of expanded NKG2C+ T cell clones unresolved.

CDR1 LNHNV and CDR2 YYDKDF come from the germline V gene (reference sequence). The CDR3 totals 16 residues. A remark on this clonotype: Its antigen is unidentified.

Using the 5' RACE reads, TCRdb records one entry per CDR3 protein without DNA. Its table lists 400,000 to 500,000 distinct CDR3 sequences. This TCR was recovered from a woman between 18 and 70 years old in good health. Sequencing was done on a sample of blood T cells: a sorted CD56 or NKG2C T cell subset, CD4+ or CD8+ T cells, or bulk PBMC T cells (not recorded which). The V call is TRBV15, the J call TRBJ2-5; TCRdb gives TRBD1 as the D gene, but with no DNA this cannot be confirmed. CDR3: CATSRVYRGLGETQYF.